Each of the 32 T cell receptor beta chains below was sequenced from the same sample in a study of shared clonotypes between healthy human individuals. Profiling relied on immunoSEQ multiplex PCR, and the TCRdb table lists in-frame clones only, not all of them. The top ten hold about 0.41% of the sample, which has over 2 million clones, 80% to 95% seen once. Sequencing used naive CD4+ T cells from PBMCs. Regarding subset: CD45RA+ positively selected. All receptors derive from a young man in good health. Some clones in this sample may be carry-over from other donors' samples.

The rearrangement joins TRBV7-2 to TRBJ1-4, with 9 bases lining up with TRBD1. This CDR3 region has 15 residues. Trimming took 2 bases from V and 7 from J; bases not matched to a gene: 5. CDR1 is SGHTA and CDR2 is FQGNSA in the germline V gene. CDR3 bases: TGTGCCAGCAGCTTACAGACAGGGGGTGGTGAAAAACTGTTTTTT. Protein sequence: CASSLQTGGGEKLFF.

The rearrangement joins TRBV5-4 to TRBJ1-1; TRBD1 is a possible D gene (6 bases). Germline-derived CDR1 and CDR2 are SGHNT and YYREEE (reference sequence). This CDR3 region has 16 residues. V lost 9 bases and J 4 bases, leaving 25 bases between the germline ends. CDR3 amino acids: CATMKRGAERFTEAFF. The CDR3 DNA sequence: TGTGCCACTATGAAGCGGGGGGCAGAGCGTTTCACTGAAGCTTTCTTT.

The chain employs TRBV11-2 and TRBJ1-1; D not certain. The germline V gene encodes CDR1 SGHAT and CDR2 FQNNGV. CDR3 length equals 15 residues. V was clipped by 1 base and J by 1 base, with 10 bases between them. DNA for the CDR3: TGTGCCAGCAGCTTAGCAGAGGCGGGGAACACTGAAGCTTTCTTT. The encoded protein is CASSLAEAGNTEAFF.

This chain connects TRBV19 to TRBJ1-5; D not certain. V gave up 10 bases and J gave up 3 bases, with 22 bases separating them. Germline loops: CDR1 LNHDA, CDR2 SQIVND (reference sequence). The CDR3 extends over 16 amino acids. The CDR3 protein is CATRQQIGLFNQPQHF. The CDR3 nucleotides read TGTGCCACCCGTCAGCAGATAGGGCTCTTCAATCAGCCCCAGCATTTT. Full variable domain (outside the CDR3, taken from reference TRBV19 and TRBJ1-5): DGGITQSPKYLFRKEGQNVTLSCEQNLNHDAMYWYRQDPGQGLRLIYYSQIVNDFQKGDIAEGYSVSREKKESFPLTVTSAQKNPTAFYLCATRQQIGLFNQPQHFGDGTRLSIL.

The chain uses TRBV11-2 and TRBJ2-1; TRBD2 matches 10 bases. This CDR3 has 16 residues. Germline V lookup: CDR1 SGHAT, CDR2 FQNNGV. Germline trimming cut 1 base from V and 8 bases from J; bases unmatched to any gene: 8. CDR3 amino acids: CASSLGASGSRYEQFF. CDR3 DNA: TGTGCCAGCAGCTTAGGGGCTAGCGGGAGTCGCTATGAGCAGTTCTTC.

The genes are TRBV5-1 and TRBJ1-1, with a weak D call TRBD1 (6 bases). Germline lookup yields CDR1 SGHRS and CDR2 YFSETQ. This CDR3 is built from 19 residues. Trimming removed 4 bases at V and 3 bases at J, with 28 bases between. The chain's CDR3 is CASSPADRGQGFIYTEAFF. CDR3 DNA sequence: TGCGCCAGCAGCCCCGCCGACCGTGGGCAGGGGTTCATCTACACTGAAGCTTTCTTT. The variable domain in full, with the rest retrieved from reference TRBV5-1 and TRBJ1-1, is KAGVTQTPRYLIKTRGQQVTLSCSPISGHRSVSWYQQTPGQGLQFLFEYFSETQRNKGNFPGRFSGRQFSNSRSEMNVSTLELGDSALYLCASSPADRGQGFIYTEAFFGQGTRLTVV.

This CDR3 reads CASSLGGPLHF. The CDR3 nucleotides read TGTGCCAGCAGCTTAGGGGGTCCCCTCCACTTT. The rearrangement joins TRBV7-2 to TRBJ1-6; the D is unclear. Trimming left V 1 base short and J 13 bases short, with 5 bases between. The germline CDR1 and CDR2 sequences are SGHTA and FQGNSA. The CDR3 spans 11 residues.

The chain combines TRBV7-2 with TRBJ2-2, with unresolved D. V was shortened by 5 bases and J by 1 base, with 14 bases between the two germline ends. This CDR3 spans 16 amino acids. Germline CDR1 is SGHTA and CDR2 is FQGNSA. Written as DNA, the CDR3 is TGTGCCAGCAGCCCACATAATTTTGTGAACACCGGGGAGCTGTTTTTT. This codes for CASSPHNFVNTGELFF.

The rearrangement joins TRBV19 to TRBJ2-7, with D perhaps matching TRBD1 (5 bases). Germline V CDR1 and CDR2: LNHDA, SQIVND (reference sequence). V was clipped by 4 bases and J by 5 bases, with 12 bases between them. The CDR3 sequence is 13 residues long. In DNA form, the CDR3 reads TGTGCCAGTAGTAGCTCAGGGCTAAACGAGCAGTACTTC. Protein product: CASSSSGLNEQYF.

The chain combines TRBV4-1 with TRBJ2-3; 14 nucleotides agree with TRBD2. CDR1 and CDR2 from the germline V gene are MGHRA and YSYEKL. CDR3 length: 15 residues. The V gene end was trimmed by 4 bases and the J gene end by 14 bases; junction bases not matched to a gene: 11. CDR3 coding DNA: TGCGCCAGCAGCCCTTACTTAACCGGGACTAGCGGGAGGTATTTT. This encodes CASSPYLTGTSGRYF.

The V gene is TRBV7-2, the J gene TRBJ1-1; weak D call: TRBD1 (5 bases). V was cut by 5 bases and J by 2 bases, with 12 bases left in between. This CDR3 region has 14 residues. The germline gives CDR1 SGHTA, CDR2 FQGNSA. Written as DNA, the CDR3 is TGTGCCAGCAGCCACCTGGGGGGAAACACTGAAGCTTTCTTT. It specifies CASSHLGGNTEAFF.

The V gene is TRBV19, the J gene TRBJ2-3, with 7 bases lining up with TRBD2. V shed 1 base and J 3 bases; nucleotides not matched to a gene: 10. Germline V gene data show CDR1 as LNHDA and CDR2 as SQIVND (reference sequence). The CDR3 consists of 17 residues. CDR3 region: CASSIAASGGLTDTQYF. CDR3 nucleotides: TGTGCCAGTAGTATAGCGGCGTCGGGAGGCTTAACAGATACGCAGTATTTT. Using reference TRBV19 and TRBJ2-3 for the parts outside the CDR3, the full variable domain is DGGITQSPKYLFRKEGQNVTLSCEQNLNHDAMYWYRQDPGQGLRLIYYSQIVNDFQKGDIAEGYSVSREKKESFPLTVTSAQKNPTAFYLCASSIAASGGLTDTQYFGPGTRLTVL.

V gene TRBV9 combines with J gene TRBJ2-2; D remains ambiguous. Germline CDR1 reads SGDLS; CDR2 reads YYNGEE. The CDR3 is made up of 14 amino acids. Trimming left V 2 bases short and J 1 base short, with 6 bases between. CDR3 sequence reads: CASSVRLNTGELFF. CDR3 DNA sequence: TGTGCCAGCAGCGTGCGCCTGAACACCGGGGAGCTGTTTTTT.

This chain uses TRBV28 with TRBJ2-5; TRBD1 agrees at 7 bases. The J call may be wrong; the DNA end is better matched by TRBJ2-7. The CDR3 loop spans 13 amino acids. Germline lookup yields CDR1 MDHEN and CDR2 SYDVKM. For the CDR3, the DNA is TGTGCCATACAGGGGACCCACTCCTACGAGCAGTACTTC. Amino acid sequence: CAIQGTHSYEQYF.

The rearrangement joins TRBV6-6 to TRBJ2-7; 12 bases are shared with TRBD2. CDR3 length equals 15 residues. Germline V gene sequence: CDR1 MNHNY, CDR2 SVGAGI (reference sequence). The trim removed 6 bases at V and 4 bases at J, leaving 7 bases unmatched. Here the CDR3 DNA reads TGTGCCAGCAGATCGACTAGCGGGAGACTATACGAGCAGTACTTC. It translates to CASRSTSGRLYEQYF.

This clone showed up just once. This chain uses TRBV11-2 with TRBJ2-1; a weak D match, TRBD2 (6 bases). This CDR3 has 18 amino acids. Germline V gene data show CDR1 as SGHAT and CDR2 as FQNNGV. The V end was cut by 5 bases, the J end by 4 bases, with 24 bases between. The CDR3 DNA reads as TGTGCCAGCAGCCCCCGTGCTGCGGGGCAGAAGTCTTACAATGAGCAGTTCTTC. As protein: CASSPRAAGQKSYNEQFF.

The chain uses TRBV18 and TRBJ2-1, with 7 nucleotides matching TRBD1. CDR1 and CDR2 from the germline V gene are KGHSH and LQKENI. The junction had 8 bases not matched to a gene; V was cut back by 1 base and J by 5 bases. The CDR3 extends over 16 amino acids. The CDR3 spells CASSPLHDRVNNEQFF. Written as DNA, the CDR3 is TGTGCCAGCTCACCACTCCACGACAGGGTTAACAATGAGCAGTTCTTC.

V gene TRBV4-2 combines with J gene TRBJ2-3, with 8 bases matching TRBD2. Germline V gene lookup returns CDR1 LGHNA and CDR2 YNFKEQ. Trimming removed 0 bases from V and 3 bases from J; junction bases left unmatched: 5. This CDR3 spans 16 amino acids. The CDR3 is CASSQDPGGGTDTQYF. The CDR3 DNA follows: TGTGCCAGCAGCCAAGATCCGGGGGGGGGAACAGATACGCAGTATTTT.

This sequence joins TRBV6-5 and TRBJ1-1; D gene ambiguous. The CDR3 sequence is 14 residues long. V gave up 5 bases and J gave up 6 bases, with 16 bases separating them. Germline loops: CDR1 MNHEY, CDR2 SVGAGI. The CDR3 here is CASSRTVFIPEAFF. DNA for the CDR3: TGTGCCAGCAGTAGGACGGTGTTTATCCCTGAAGCTTTCTTT.

The CDR3 loop reads CASSPRKPGQGSYEQYF. CDR3 in DNA: TGTGCCAGCAGCCCCCGGAAACCGGGACAGGGATCCTACGAGCAGTACTTC. This rearrangement joins TRBV7-8 to TRBJ2-7, with 9 nucleotides matching TRBD1. The length of the CDR3 is 17 residues. From germline, CDR1 is SGHVS and CDR2 FQNEAQ. The V gene end was trimmed by 5 bases and the J gene end by 1 base; junction bases not matched to a gene: 12.

The chain is built from TRBV6-5 and TRBJ2-4, with TRBD1 as a possible D gene (6 bases). Germline-derived CDR1 and CDR2 are MNHEY and SVGAGI. The CDR3 totals 16 residues. Trimming took 0 bases from V and 2 from J, leaving 11 bases between them. CDR3 amino acids: CASSYSRQDPKNIQYF. Here the CDR3 DNA reads TGTGCCAGCAGTTACTCGCGACAGGATCCCAAAAACATTCAGTACTTC.

A word on this clone: The same CDR3 arises from other DNA sequences in this sample as well. V is TRBV7-3 and J is TRBJ2-3; 9 bases agree with TRBD2. Looked up from germline, CDR1 is SGHTA and CDR2 is FQGTGA. The CDR3 runs to 16 residues. With V trimmed by 0 bases and J by 3 bases, 4 bases remained unmatched. Here the CDR3 reads CASSLTGSGSTDTQYF. CDR3 nucleotide sequence: TGTGCCAGCAGCTTAACGGGTAGCGGGAGTACAGATACGCAGTATTTT.

The genes are TRBV14 and TRBJ2-7; D gene uncertain. The germline gives CDR1 SGHDN, CDR2 FVKESK. Trimming shortened V by 1 base and J by 4 bases, and 5 bases separated the two germline ends. The length of the CDR3 is 12 residues. The CDR3 coding sequence is TGTGCCAGCAGCCAAGCCCCTTACGAGCAGTACTTC. Residues: CASSQAPYEQYF.

The chain couples TRBV6-1 to TRBJ1-2; D unresolved. CDR3 length equals 15 residues. Trimming took 7 bases from V and 0 from J, leaving 15 bases between them. Germline CDR1 MNHNS, CDR2 SASEGT. CDR3 protein: CASILSVGANYGYTF. In DNA, the CDR3 is TGTGCCAGCATCTTAAGTGTCGGAGCTAACTATGGCTACACCTTC.

In regard to this clone: This CDR3 is also generated by other DNA sequences in the sample. The chain uses TRBV30 and TRBJ1-1, with D unclear. CDR1 is GTSNPN, CDR2 SVGIG, per germline (reference sequence). With 0 bases removed from V and 0 bases from J, the gap between germline ends came to 5 bases. The CDR3 is 13 residues long. CDR3 DNA: TGTGCCTGGAGTGTGAATTTGAACACTGAAGCTTTCTTT. Translating gives CAWSVNLNTEAFF.

The table lists this clone with a few counts. The chain joins TRBV9 to TRBJ1-1; D gene ambiguous. Trimming removed 4 bases from V and 2 bases from J, with 9 bases in between. Germline CDR1 and CDR2: SGDLS and YYNGEE. This CDR3 spans 13 amino acids. The CDR3 sequence is CASSSGLNTEAFF. The CDR3 DNA reads as TGTGCCAGCAGCTCAGGTTTAAACACTGAAGCTTTCTTT.

The J gene is TRBJ2-3, the V gene TRBV10-3; D not resolved. Trimming removed 6 bases at V and 6 bases at J, with 13 bases between. The CDR3 extends over 13 amino acids. Germline CDR1 is ENHRY and CDR2 is SYGVKD. Here the CDR3 DNA reads TGTGCCATCAGGGGCAGTCCCACGGATACGCAGTATTTT. Amino acids: CAIRGSPTDTQYF.

This clone occurred once. This rearrangement joins TRBV5-1 to TRBJ2-3; TRBD2 is a possible D gene (5 bases). V lost 0 bases and J 2 bases, leaving 16 bases between the germline ends. The germline gives CDR1 SGHRS, CDR2 YFSETQ. This CDR3 is 17 amino acids long. CDR3 sequence: CASSLASSGGNTDTQYF. DNA for the CDR3: TGCGCCAGCAGCTTGGCATCCAGCGGAGGAAACACAGATACGCAGTATTTT.

The chain has TRBV5-4 and TRBJ1-1; 9 bases map to TRBD1. The germline CDR1 and CDR2 sequences are SGHNT and YYREEE (reference sequence). J lost 3 bases, V lost 4 bases, and 7 bases had no gene match. The CDR3 contains 15 residues. The CDR3 loop reads CASSQDGTGYTEAFF. The CDR3 region has the DNA TGTGCCAGCAGCCAAGACGGGACAGGGTACACTGAAGCTTTCTTT.

V is TRBV28 and J is TRBJ2-2, with D unresolved. This CDR3 contains 14 residues. V was pared by 6 bases and J by 1 base, with 9 bases between. Germline V gene sequence: CDR1 MDHEN, CDR2 SYDVKM. The CDR3 loop is CASRWSENTGELFF. The CDR3 nucleotides read TGTGCCAGCAGATGGTCTGAGAACACCGGGGAGCTGTTTTTT.

V and J are TRBV7-8 and TRBJ2-7, with 12 bases identical to TRBD2. This CDR3 contains 17 residues. V dropped 0 bases and J dropped 3; count of bases not matched to a gene: 6. Germline V lookup: CDR1 SGHVS, CDR2 FQNEAQ. CDR3 amino acids: CASSLAPSGRADYEQYF. CDR3 DNA: TGTGCCAGCAGCTTAGCCCCTAGCGGGAGGGCCGACTACGAGCAGTACTTC.

On this clone: The same CDR3 also results from other DNA sequences found in this sample. V and J are TRBV7-2 and TRBJ2-3, with a tentative D call TRBD2 (5 bases). The CDR3 has 14 amino acids. V lost 1 base and J 2 bases, leaving 7 bases between the germline ends. Germline V gene lookup returns CDR1 SGHTA and CDR2 FQGNSA. Here the CDR3 DNA reads TGTGCCAGCAGCTTAGGCGGACTCACAGATACGCAGTATTTT. Its protein product is CASSLGGLTDTQYF. Supplemented by reference TRBV7-2 and TRBJ2-3, the full variable domain reads GAGVSQSPSNKVTEKGKDVELRCDPISGHTALYWYRQSLGQGLEFLIYFQGNSAPDKSGLPSDRFSAERTGGSVSTLTIQRTQQEDSAVYLCASSLGGLTDTQYFGPGTRLTVL.